Below, 20 T cell receptor beta chains from the same sample are listed, as sequenced in a study of post-analysis software for immune sequencing data (dated by TCRdb to 2013 to 2016). Broad study findings and their caveats: Several TRBV segments, including TRBV5-6, TRBV5-1 and TRBV20-1, were significantly more frequent in patients than controls.

The protocol used for the library was PCR. Sequencing was carried out with an Illumina HiSeq 2500. To reduce PCR and sequencing biases, unique molecular identifiers were incorporated into the TCR beta cDNA libraries. Through fastp at Q25 and MiXCR, TCRdb rebuilt clones from the public reads, retaining in-frame beta chains. Rows matching on CDR3 protein sequence are summarized as one entry with the most common DNA and genes. Across this sample there are roughly 700,000 distinct CDR3 sequences, with 25% to 30% seen only once. Around 0.55% of the sample rests with the top ten. These receptors' antigens are unknown. Source material: blood. These TCRs come from a girl aged 10-17 years with multiple sclerosis.

This clonotype was detected only once. The CDR3 sequence is CASSETRGTLAAEQFF. The DNA of the CDR3 is TGTGCCAGCAGTGAAACGAGGGGGACCCTCGCCGCTGAGCAGTTCTTC. The V call is TRBV2, the J call TRBJ2-1, with a possible D match to TRBD1 (6 bases). Germline V gene lookup returns CDR1 SNHLY and CDR2 FYNNEI. This CDR3 contains 16 residues. V gave up 2 bases and J gave up 9 bases, with 20 bases separating them.

This clonotype was seen only a few times. The V gene is TRBV2, the J gene TRBJ2-4; perhaps TRBD1 as D (5 bases). V was pared by 3 bases and J by 13 bases, with 10 bases between. The CDR3 sequence is 11 residues long. The V gene's germline CDR1 is SNHLY and CDR2 FYNNEI. The CDR3 reads CASSEKGKQYF. In DNA form, the CDR3 reads TGTGCCAGCAGTGAGAAGGGGAAACAGTACTTC.

This clonotype was detected a few times. CDR3 bases: TGTGCCAGCAGCTTAGGCGGGAGCCCCTACGAGCAGTACTTC. Protein product: CASSLGGSPYEQYF. The gene calls are TRBV7-2 and TRBJ2-7, with TRBD2 matching over 7 bases. The junction had 2 bases not matched to a gene; V was cut back by 1 base and J by 2 bases. The CDR3 runs to 14 residues. Germline V CDR1 and CDR2: SGHTA, FQGNSA.

The chain employs TRBV28 and TRBJ1-1; D is unresolved. CDR1 and CDR2 (germline): MDHEN, SYDVKM. With 8 bases removed from V and 8 bases from J, the gap between germline ends came to 9 bases. The CDR3 is 10 residues long. The CDR3 DNA is TGTGCCAGCGGGGAGGTGGAAGCTTTCTTT. Encoded protein: CASGEVEAFF. Drawing the rest from reference TRBV28 and TRBJ1-1, the complete variable domain is DVKVTQSSRYLVKRTGEKVFLECVQDMDHENMFWYRQDPGLGLRLIYFSYDVKMKEKGDIPEGYSVSREKKERFSLILESASTNQTSMYLCASGEVEAFFGQGTRLTVV.

This clonotype was observed once. The chain carries TRBV20-1 and TRBJ1-5; unclear D gene. The CDR3 sequence is 14 residues long. With 1 base removed from V and 6 bases from J, the gap between germline ends came to 13 bases. Germline-derived CDR1 and CDR2 are DFQATT and SNEGSKA (reference sequence). For the CDR3, the DNA is TGCAGTGCTAGAGGCAGTCCCCCAAGTCAGCCCCAGCATTTT. Its translation: CSARGSPPSQPQHF.

The chain is built from TRBV20-1 and TRBJ2-1, with TRBD2 identical over 13 bases. The CDR3 totals 17 residues. V gave up 6 bases and J gave up 0 bases; unmatched junction bases: 8. Looked up from germline, CDR1 is DFQATT and CDR2 is SNEGSKA (reference sequence). The CDR3 here is CSAKGTSGTSSYNEQFF. Here the CDR3 DNA reads TGCAGTGCCAAAGGGACTAGCGGGACGAGCTCCTACAATGAGCAGTTCTTC.

This clonotype has just a few counts. The rearrangement links TRBV18 to TRBJ2-5; D could derive from TRBD1 or TRBD2 (5 bases each). Germline values: CDR1 KGHSH, CDR2 LQKENI. With 1 base removed from V and 5 bases from J, the gap between germline ends came to 11 bases. This CDR3 is built from 14 residues. CDR3 sequence reads: CASSPLPGTETQYF. Written as DNA, the CDR3 is TGTGCCAGCTCACCACTGCCCGGGACGGAGACCCAGTACTTC.

This clonotype appeared a few times. The V call is TRBV7-2, the J call TRBJ2-3; TRBD1 matches 8 bases. CDR3 length: 16 amino acids. Germline V lookup: CDR1 SGHTA, CDR2 FQGNSA. V shed 3 bases and J 4 bases; nucleotides not matched to a gene: 9. CDR3: CASSFGLTGGPDTQYF. CDR3 DNA sequence: TGTGCCAGCAGCTTCGGTTTAACAGGGGGGCCAGATACGCAGTATTTT.

The V gene is TRBV5-1, the J gene TRBJ2-1; TRBD2 agrees at 7 bases. The CDR3 length is 15 residues. V shed 1 base and J 8 bases; nucleotides not matched to a gene: 9. Germline assignment: CDR1 SGHRS and CDR2 YFSETQ. For the CDR3, the DNA is TGCGCCAGCAGCTTGAGGGCGGGAGATGCAGATGAGCAGTTCTTC. Translating it yields CASSLRAGDADEQFF.

This clonotype showed up many times. The CDR3 DNA reads TGCAGTGCTAGTCAAACGGGACTCCAAGAGACCCAGTACTTC. The encoded protein is CSASQTGLQETQYF. The chain combines TRBV20-1 with TRBJ2-5, with D perhaps TRBD2 (6 bases). Trimming left V 3 bases short and J 1 base short, with 12 bases between. From germline, CDR1 is DFQATT and CDR2 SNEGSKA (reference sequence). This CDR3 is built from 14 residues.

On this clonotype: A clone one base away is much larger, so this may be a read error. The CDR3 is CASSQGSARNIQYF. CDR3 in DNA: TGTGCCAGCAGTCAGGGGTCGGCCAGAAACATTCAGTACTTC. The rearrangement joins TRBV6-2 or TRBV6-3 to TRBJ2-7; TRBD1 is a possible D gene (6 bases). The J call may be wrong; the DNA end is better matched by TRBJ2-4. The V gene's germline CDR1 is MNHEY and CDR2 SVGEGT. CDR3 length: 14 amino acids.

This clonotype was seen a handful of times. The V call is TRBV29-1, the J call TRBJ1-1, with TRBD1 matching over 10 bases. Germline V gives CDR1 SQVTM, CDR2 ANQGSEA. The CDR3 is made up of 13 amino acids. Losses at the gene ends were 6 bases for V and 4 bases for J; bases not matched to a gene: 5. DNA of the CDR3: TGCAGCGTCGACAGGGGGCTAGGCACTGAAGCTTTCTTT. This codes for CSVDRGLGTEAFF. Looking up the rest from reference TRBV29-1 and TRBJ1-1 gives the full variable domain: SAVISQKPSRDICQRGTSLTIQCQVDSQVTMMFWYRQQPGQSLTLIATANQGSEATYESGFVIDKFPISRPNLTFSTLTVSNMSPEDSSIYLCSVDRGLGTEAFFGQGTRLTVV.

The V gene is TRBV10-3, the J gene TRBJ2-1; 7 bases map to TRBD1. After removal of 3 bases from V and 6 bases from J, the junction contained 17 bases not matched to a gene. Germline V gene lookup returns CDR1 ENHRY and CDR2 SYGVKD. This CDR3 region has 18 residues. The CDR3 region has the DNA TGTGCCATCAGTGAACCAGGGGGTTCGGTAGGGAAAACCAATGAGCAGTTCTTC. Translating gives CAISEPGGSVGKTNEQFF.

This chain connects TRBV20-1 to TRBJ2-5; possibly TRBD1 or TRBD2 for D (5 bases each). The CDR3 spans 13 residues. V was pared by 2 bases and J by 11 bases, with 18 bases between. Germline CDR1 is DFQATT and CDR2 is SNEGSKA (reference sequence). CDR3 in amino acids: CSARTRDPNEQYF. In DNA form, the CDR3 reads TGCAGTGCTAGAACCCGGGACCCCAATGAGCAGTACTTC.

The chain joins TRBV12-3 or TRBV12-4 to TRBJ2-3; D remains ambiguous. Trimming cost V 5 bases and J 2 bases, with 14 bases left between them. This CDR3 has 15 amino acids. Here the CDR3 DNA reads TGTGCCAGCAGTCCGCGGCCCCGGACCACAGATACGCAGTATTTT. As protein: CASSPRPRTTDTQYF.

About this clonotype itself: The conserved final phenylalanine or tryptophan is absent from the CDR3, which likely points to a read error. This rearrangement joins TRBV7-8 to TRBJ1-2; D possibly corresponds to TRBD1 (5 bases). Germline V gives CDR1 SGHVS, CDR2 FQNEAQ. V lost 4 bases and J 4 bases, leaving 13 bases between the germline ends. This CDR3 has 14 amino acids. In DNA form, the CDR3 reads TGTGCCAGCAGCTCGACCGGGACGGCCTATGGCTACACCGTC. Its translation is CASSSTGTAYGYTV.

V gene TRBV5-4 combines with J gene TRBJ2-3; TRBD2 matches at 8 bases. The CDR3 contains 15 residues. Germline V gene sequence: CDR1 SGHNT, CDR2 YYREEE (reference sequence). V lost 4 bases, J lost 7 bases, and 11 bases stayed unmatched. CDR3: CASSPAGGQRNTQYF. In nucleotides, the CDR3 is TGTGCCAGCAGCCCTGCGGGGGGACAAAGAAATACGCAGTATTTT.

This clonotype was seen only a few times. The chain combines TRBV20-1 with TRBJ2-1; 8 nucleotides match TRBD2. This CDR3 contains 15 residues. From germline, CDR1 is DFQATT and CDR2 SNEGSKA (reference sequence). J was trimmed by 0 bases and V by 1 base; bases with no gene match: 2. The CDR3 sequence is CSARGREGSYNEQFF. CDR3 nucleotide sequence: TGCAGTGCTAGAGGTCGGGAGGGCTCCTACAATGAGCAGTTCTTC.

The sample holds a few counts of this clonotype. The gene calls are TRBV10-3 and TRBJ1-1, with 8 bases lining up with TRBD1. This CDR3 has 15 amino acids. Trimming removed 4 bases from V and 1 base from J; junction bases left unmatched: 5. Germline V gene lookup returns CDR1 ENHRY and CDR2 SYGVKD. The CDR3 region is CAISGQGQENTEAFF. The CDR3 DNA follows: TGTGCCATCAGTGGACAGGGACAGGAGAACACTGAAGCTTTCTTT.

The V and J genes are TRBV27 and TRBJ1-5; D gene unclear. This CDR3 spans 14 amino acids. The germline V gene encodes CDR1 MNHEY and CDR2 SMNVEV (reference sequence). V was shortened by 5 bases and J by 4 bases, with 12 bases between the two germline ends. The CDR3 reads CASSPGQENQPQHF. As DNA, the CDR3 is TGTGCCAGCAGTCCGGGTCAGGAGAATCAGCCCCAGCATTTT.